The sample holds many counts of the clone carrying this TCR beta chain. Germline lookup yields CDR1 DFQATT and CDR2 SNEGSKA (reference sequence). V trimming: 6 bases; J trimming: 6 bases; junction bases outside the gene matches: 8. CDR3 length: 15 amino acids. The record originates from a study of T-cell reconstitution after alpha-beta-depleted transplantation in children. Unique molecular identifiers were incorporated during preparation of the TCRbeta library. TCRdb reprocessed the PCR reads via MiXCR and lists one record per CDR3 protein. Of about 420,000 distinct CDR3 sequences in the sample, under 13% are singletons; the top ten hold nearly 5.5%.

This specimen consisted of PBMCs from the stem cell graft donor, obtained from the stem cell graft. The rearrangement joins TRBV20-1 to TRBJ1-6, with TRBD1 matching 10 bases. This receptor was identified in a human donor who donated a stem cell graft to a child with acute myeloid leukemia. The CDR3 loop reads CSAEDRGNGNSPLHF. The CDR3, as DNA: TGCAGTGCCGAGGACAGGGGGAATGGTAATTCACCCCTCCACTTT.